The 9 T cell receptor beta chains in this list originate from one sample, sequenced in a study of cytomegalovirus exposure and HLA in healthy donors. Primers: 60 Vbeta forward and 13 Jbeta reverse. The table came from immunoSEQ multiplex PCR; TCRdb's copy has only in-frame clones and leaves some out. This sample carries about 120,000 clones, about 76% of them seen once, and the ten largest clones take about 2.4%. The sequencing input was PBMCs. These receptors were collected from a woman in her thirties or forties in good health and CMV-seronegative.

The rearrangement links TRBV19 to TRBJ1-4; 8 nucleotides match TRBD1. The CDR3 is 17 amino acids. The V gene's germline CDR1 is LNHDA and CDR2 SQIVND (reference sequence). Trimming took 1 base from V and 5 from J; bases not matched to a gene: 9. The CDR3 loop is CASSIGKDRELNEKLFF. Written as DNA, the CDR3 is TGTGCCAGTAGTATAGGTAAGGACAGGGAACTAAATGAAAAACTGTTTTTT.

The rearrangement joins TRBV30 to TRBJ2-5; D ambiguous. The CDR3 contains 13 residues. V was shortened by 2 bases and J by 4 bases, with 11 bases between the two germline ends. Germline CDR1 reads GTSNPN; CDR2 reads SVGIG (reference sequence). The CDR3 loop reads CAWSPQRRETQYF. The CDR3 DNA reads as TGTGCCTGGAGTCCCCAGAGGCGAGAGACCCAGTACTTC. Drawing the rest from reference TRBV30 and TRBJ2-5, the complete variable domain is SQTIHQWPATLVQPVGSPLSLECTVEGTSNPNLYWYRQAAGRGLQLLFYSVGIGQISSEVPQNLSASRPQDRQFILSSKKLLLSDSGFYLCAWSPQRRETQYFGPGTRLLVL.

This chain joins TRBV29-1 and TRBJ2-1, with TRBD1 identical over 9 bases. The CDR3 has 16 residues. With 6 bases clipped from V and 3 bases from J, the junction kept 12 bases outside the gene matches. Germline V gene sequence: CDR1 SQVTM, CDR2 ANQGSEA. The CDR3 region has the DNA TGCAGCGTCCTTACACTCGGGACAGGGATCTACAATGAGCAGTTCTTC. Its protein is CSVLTLGTGIYNEQFF.

This sequence joins TRBV7-9 and TRBJ2-2; D remains unclear. Trimming took off 6 bases at V and 6 bases at J, with 20 bases between the two ends. This CDR3 is built from 16 residues. The germline V gene encodes CDR1 SEHNR and CDR2 FQNEAQ (reference sequence). The CDR3 bases are TGTGCCAGCAGTCGACATCAAGGTGTGGGCGCCGGGGAGCTGTTTTTT. This gives the protein CASSRHQGVGAGELFF. Filled out from reference TRBV7-9 and TRBJ2-2, the complete variable domain reads DTGVSQNPRHKITKRGQNVTFRCDPISEHNRLYWYRQTLGQGPEFLTYFQNEAQLEKSRLLSDRFSAERPKGSFSTLEIQRTEQGDSAMYLCASSRHQGVGAGELFFGEGSRLTVL.

This clone came up once. The chain's CDR3 is CAWSVGRGNVEAFF. CDR3 DNA sequence: TGTGCCTGGAGTGTTGGCAGGGGCAACGTTGAGGCTTTCTTT. The rearrangement links TRBV30 to TRBJ1-1, with D perhaps matching TRBD1 (6 bases). V was shortened by 0 bases and J by 11 bases, with 19 bases between the two germline ends. The CDR3 consists of 14 residues. CDR1 and CDR2 from the germline V gene are GTSNPN and SVGIG (reference sequence). Complete variable domain (other parts from reference TRBV30 and TRBJ1-1): SQTIHQWPATLVQPVGSPLSLECTVEGTSNPNLYWYRQAAGRGLQLLFYSVGIGQISSEVPQNLSASRPQDRQFILSSKKLLLSDSGFYLCAWSVGRGNVEAFFGQGTRLTVV.

This chain links TRBV5-6 with TRBJ1-3, with D maybe TRBD1 (6 bases). Germline values: CDR1 SGHDT, CDR2 YYEEEE. The CDR3 is 17 residues long. V was shortened by 4 bases and J by 2 bases, with 19 bases between the two germline ends. The CDR3 spells CASSIPYRQAPGNTIYF. CDR3 bases: TGTGCCAGCAGCATCCCTTACCGACAGGCCCCTGGAAACACCATATATTTT.

V usage is TRBV30 and J usage is TRBJ2-1; tentatively, D is TRBD2 (6 bases). CDR3 size: 17 residues. V was shortened by 0 bases and J by 0 bases, with 15 bases between the two germline ends. Germline V CDR1 and CDR2: GTSNPN, SVGIG (reference sequence). CDR3 in DNA: TGTGCCTGGAGTGTCGGACTACCACATAGCTCCTACAATGAGCAGTTCTTC. This encodes CAWSVGLPHSSYNEQFF.

This rearrangement joins TRBV19 to TRBJ1-1, with TRBD1 matching over 8 bases. Germline V gene lookup returns CDR1 LNHDA and CDR2 SQIVND (reference sequence). V dropped 6 bases and J dropped 2; count of bases not matched to a gene: 11. This CDR3 is 16 amino acids long. DNA for the CDR3: TGTGCCAGTAGGCCTAACAGGGGGGCCCGCAACACTGAAGCTTTCTTT. Its translation is CASRPNRGARNTEAFF.

This chain connects TRBV10-2 to TRBJ2-7, with 10 bases fitting TRBD2. V shed 6 bases, J shed 2 bases, and the junction held 4 bases outside the gene matches. The CDR3 spans 14 residues. Germline V gene data show CDR1 as WSHSY and CDR2 as SAAADI. CDR3 nucleotide sequence: TGCGCCAGCAGCGAAGCGGGGGGGCCCTACGAGCAGTACTTC. Its translation: CASSEAGGPYEQYF.